This T cell receptor beta chain was captured by sequencing in a study of blood T cell repertoires in COVID-19. In this sample, this clone turned up a few times. Trimming removed 3 bases at V and 0 bases at J, with 11 bases between. This CDR3 is built from 14 residues. Per germline, CDR1 SQVTM and CDR2 ANQGSEA. Original analysis: Nucleated cell counts were estimated from reference gene primer amplification. Sequencing used immunoSEQ multiplex PCR; TCRdb keeps in-frame clones, though not all of them. That table supplies the V and J calls and clone size; D and trimming were determined from the DNA. Among roughly 160,000 clones listed, 81% were seen once.

Source material: PBMCs or T cells enriched from blood (not recorded which). The TCR originated in a middle-aged woman with acute COVID-19. The rearrangement links TRBV29-1 to TRBJ1-2; D remains unclear. CDR3 protein: CSVEIADPNYGYTF. The CDR3 nucleotides read TGCAGCGTTGAGATTGCGGATCCTAACTATGGCTACACCTTC.